The 24 T cell receptor beta chains presented below share a single source sample, sequenced in a study of T cell responses to AZD1222 COVID-19 vaccine. The table came from immunoSEQ multiplex PCR; TCRdb's copy has only in-frame clones and leaves some out. The sample holds some 120,000 clones, 88% seen once. Sequenced material: peripheral blood, taken on day 0 of AZD1222 vaccination. The receptors shown here come from an adult in good health.

V gene TRBV27 combines with J gene TRBJ2-1, with unresolved D. V was shortened by 6 bases and J by 5 bases, with 11 bases between the two germline ends. The CDR3 runs to 13 residues. Germline V lookup: CDR1 MNHEY, CDR2 SMNVEV (reference sequence). The CDR3 DNA sequence: TGTGCCAGCAGGACCCGACCTGACAATGAGCAGTTCTTC. It is translated as CASRTRPDNEQFF.

This clone appeared once. The rearrangement uses TRBV11-2 and TRBJ2-2; 7 bases line up with TRBD1. J gave up 1 base and V 3 bases, and 8 bases lay outside the gene matches. The CDR3 sequence is 17 residues long. Germline CDR1 SGHAT, CDR2 FQNNGV. CDR3 sequence: CASSFFLRTGNTGELFF. The DNA for the CDR3 is TGTGCCAGCAGCTTTTTTCTACGGACAGGGAACACCGGGGAGCTGTTTTTT.

The V gene is TRBV5-4, the J gene TRBJ2-7; 9 bases align to TRBD1. The CDR3 totals 15 residues. The germline V gene has CDR1 SGHNT and CDR2 YYREEE (reference sequence). The junction had 6 bases not matched to a gene; V was cut back by 2 bases and J by 3 bases. The CDR3: CASSLDPGQGYEQYF. DNA for the CDR3: TGTGCCAGCAGCTTAGATCCGGGACAGGGCTACGAGCAGTACTTC.

The table lists this clone with a count of one. CDR3 sequence: CASSPGLAVETQYF. Here the CDR3 DNA reads TGTGCCAGCTCACCCGGACTAGCGGTGGAGACCCAGTACTTC. The gene calls are TRBV18 and TRBJ2-5; 10 nucleotides agree with TRBD2. The CDR3 covers 14 residues. The V gene end was trimmed by 3 bases and the J gene end by 5 bases; junction bases not matched to a gene: 3. Germline CDR1 reads KGHSH; CDR2 reads LQKENI.

The rearrangement joins TRBV14 to TRBJ1-6; D not resolved. In germline, CDR1 is SGHDN, CDR2 FVKESK. CDR3 size: 14 residues. Trimming removed 2 bases at V and 5 bases at J, with 7 bases between. As DNA, the CDR3 is TGTGCCAGCAGCCAACTGAGGGATAATTCACCCCTCCACTTT. The encoded protein is CASSQLRDNSPLHF.

This clone showed up just once. This chain uses TRBV11-2 with TRBJ2-7, with D hard to call. CDR1 is SGHAT and CDR2 is FQNNGV in the germline V gene. V lost 0 bases, J lost 3 bases, and 3 bases lay in between. This CDR3 contains 12 residues. As DNA, the CDR3 is TGTGCCAGCAGCTTAGATCGCTACGAGCAGTACTTC. It translates to CASSLDRYEQYF.

The chain employs TRBV28 and TRBJ1-5; no clear D gene. The germline V and J ends were trimmed by 3 bases and 1 base, with 10 bases remaining between them. This CDR3 has 15 residues. The V gene's germline CDR1 is MDHEN and CDR2 SYDVKM. The CDR3 sequence: CASSFGPWSNQPQHF. Written as DNA, the CDR3 is TGTGCCAGCAGTTTCGGGCCATGGAGCAATCAGCCCCAGCATTTT.

Only one count was recorded for this clone. In DNA form, the CDR3 reads TGTGCCAGCAGTGAAGGGGGCGAGGGTACAGATACGCAGTATTTT. Protein product: CASSEGGEGTDTQYF. The rearrangement uses TRBV2 and TRBJ2-3; D could derive from TRBD1 or TRBD2 (5 bases each). The CDR3 is made up of 15 amino acids. The ends were cut back, 1 base at V and 3 bases at J, with 11 bases in the middle. The germline CDR1 and CDR2 sequences are SNHLY and FYNNEI.

V and J are TRBV7-9 and TRBJ1-3; D not resolved. The CDR3 totals 16 residues. Per germline, CDR1 SEHNR and CDR2 FQNEAQ (reference sequence). V lost 5 bases and J lost 0, with 14 bases in between. The CDR3: CASSQAGPHSGNTIYF. Written as DNA, the CDR3 is TGTGCCAGCAGCCAGGCCGGGCCCCACTCTGGAAACACCATATATTTT.

The chain employs TRBV29-1 and TRBJ1-1, with 7 bases lining up with TRBD1. The CDR3 has 14 residues. The V gene's germline CDR1 is SQVTM and CDR2 ANQGSEA. Losses at the gene ends were 6 bases for V and 1 base for J; bases not matched to a gene: 8. In nucleotides, the CDR3 is TGCAGCGTAGAACAGGGGTACTGGAACACTGAAGCTTTCTTT. Its protein is CSVEQGYWNTEAFF. The full variable domain, its missing parts supplied by reference TRBV29-1 and TRBJ1-1, is SAVISQKPSRDICQRGTSLTIQCQVDSQVTMMFWYRQQPGQSLTLIATANQGSEATYESGFVIDKFPISRPNLTFSTLTVSNMSPEDSSIYLCSVEQGYWNTEAFFGQGTRLTVV.

This rearrangement joins TRBV7-9 to TRBJ2-3; the match to TRBD1 covers 8 bases. Germline CDR1 reads SEHNR; CDR2 reads FQNEAQ (reference sequence). The CDR3 has 17 amino acids. The V gene end was trimmed by 5 bases and the J gene end by 1 base; junction bases not matched to a gene: 11. The CDR3: CASSAPPGTGGTDTQYF. CDR3 DNA sequence: TGTGCCAGCAGCGCCCCGCCCGGGACAGGAGGCACAGATACGCAGTATTTT. The variable domain in full, with the rest retrieved from reference TRBV7-9 and TRBJ2-3, is DTGVSQNPRHKITKRGQNVTFRCDPISEHNRLYWYRQTLGQGPEFLTYFQNEAQLEKSRLLSDRFSAERPKGSFSTLEIQRTEQGDSAMYLCASSAPPGTGGTDTQYFGPGTRLTVL.

The chain combines TRBV6-5 with TRBJ1-1; D unresolved. In germline, CDR1 is MNHEY, CDR2 SVGAGI. V gave up 3 bases and J gave up 4 bases, with 9 bases separating them. The CDR3 covers 13 residues. DNA for the CDR3: TGTGCCAGCAGTTATTCCGTGATCACTGAAGCTTTCTTT. Its translation: CASSYSVITEAFF.

The rearrangement links TRBV4-3 to TRBJ2-7; TRBD1 might be the D (7 bases). CDR1 and CDR2 (germline): LGHNA, YSLEER. The CDR3 loop spans 17 amino acids. V was pared by 0 bases and J by 5 bases, with 20 bases between. In DNA, the CDR3 is TGCGCCAGCAGCCAAGATCGATTTAGACAGGGCGGGAACGAGCAGTACTTC. Amino acid sequence: CASSQDRFRQGGNEQYF.

The CDR3 region is CASWLGQGAGGYTF. The CDR3 region has the DNA TGTGCCAGCTGGCTGGGACAGGGGGCAGGTGGCTACACCTTC. This sequence joins TRBV5-4 and TRBJ1-2; 12 positions match TRBD1. The germline V gene has CDR1 SGHNT and CDR2 YYREEE (reference sequence). The CDR3 totals 14 residues. J was trimmed by 7 bases and V by 7 bases; bases with no gene match: 8.

The V call is TRBV10-3, the J call TRBJ1-1, with a possible D match to TRBD1 (6 bases). Germline-derived CDR1 and CDR2 are ENHRY and SYGVKD. There are 14 residues in the CDR3. Between the trimmed V and J ends, which lost 2 bases and 4 bases, there was a span of 11 bases. The DNA of the CDR3 is TGTGCCATCAGTGAGAGACAGGATCGCACTGAAGCTTTCTTT. This gives the protein CAISERQDRTEAFF.

Turning to this clone: Germline and junction disagree at one end, which may indicate a read error. The chain recombines TRBV2 with TRBJ2-2; D is unresolved. Looked up from germline, CDR1 is SNHLY and CDR2 is FYNNEI. The CDR3 has 13 residues. The CDR3 loop reads CASSVGSTEELFF. The CDR3 bases are TGTGCCAGCAGTGTGGGGTCAACCGAGGAGCTGTTTTTT.

CDR3 sequence (DNA): TGTGCCACCAGCAGAAAACTAGCGGGGGGGCTGGATACGCAGTATTTT. It codes for CATSRKLAGGLDTQYF. The chain links TRBV15 to TRBJ2-3; TRBD2 matches 13 bases. V was clipped by 2 bases and J by 6 bases; unmatched bases: 5. CDR3 length: 16 amino acids. CDR1 and CDR2 from the germline V gene are LNHNV and YYDKDF (reference sequence).

The rearrangement joins TRBV4-3 to TRBJ1-3; TRBD1 agrees at 8 bases. CDR1 is LGHNA and CDR2 is YSLEER in the germline V gene. J gave up 4 bases and V 0 bases, and 8 bases lay outside the gene matches. The CDR3 is 17 residues long. CDR3 residues: CASSQETQTGAGNTIYF. CDR3 DNA: TGCGCCAGCAGCCAAGAAACCCAGACAGGGGCCGGAAACACCATATATTTT.

Concerning this clone itself: The sample has other DNA sequences that encode this CDR3 too. This chain links TRBV7-9 with TRBJ1-2; weak D call: TRBD1 (5 bases). Germline CDR1 SEHNR, CDR2 FQNEAQ (reference sequence). V was shortened by 1 base and J by 2 bases, with 5 bases between the two germline ends. The CDR3 sequence is 13 residues long. The CDR3 loop reads CASSLGQNYGYTF. The CDR3 nucleotides read TGTGCCAGCAGCTTAGGACAGAACTATGGCTACACCTTC.

The rearrangement links TRBV7-2 to TRBJ1-2; perhaps TRBD1 as D (5 bases). CDR1 is SGHTA, CDR2 FQGNSA, per germline. Trimming shortened V by 1 base and J by 1 base, and 10 bases separated the two germline ends. The CDR3 contains 15 residues. The CDR3 region is CASSLVTANNYGYTF. CDR3 in DNA: TGTGCCAGCAGCTTAGTGACAGCGAATAACTATGGCTACACCTTC. Combining the CDR3 with reference TRBV7-2 and TRBJ1-2 gives the whole variable domain GAGVSQSPSNKVTEKGKDVELRCDPISGHTALYWYRQSLGQGLEFLIYFQGNSAPDKSGLPSDRFSAERTGGSVSTLTIQRTQQEDSAVYLCASSLVTANNYGYTFGSGTRLTVV.

This chain joins TRBV12-2 and TRBJ2-1; the D call TRBD1 from the table was never checked on the DNA. TRBV12-2 is a documented pseudogene. The CDR3 is 15 amino acids. CDR3: CASRNRQGWCNEQFF. CDR3 sequence (DNA): TGTGCAAGTCGTAATCGACAGGGGTGGTGCAATGAGCAGTTCTTC.

The V gene is TRBV7-2, the J gene TRBJ2-1; D remains unclear. V was clipped by 2 bases and J by 10 bases, with 12 bases between them. Germline assignment: CDR1 SGHTA and CDR2 FQGNSA. There are 13 residues in the CDR3. CDR3: CASSLNSVGEQFF. In DNA form, the CDR3 reads TGTGCCAGCAGCTTAAATTCGGTCGGCGAGCAGTTCTTC.

The chain has TRBV6-6 and TRBJ2-7; D is ambiguous. Germline V gene lookup returns CDR1 MNHNY and CDR2 SVGAGI (reference sequence). The CDR3 runs 12 residues. V gave up 6 bases and J gave up 3 bases, with 9 bases separating them. The CDR3 coding sequence is TGTGCCAGCAGGGAGACAAACTACGAGCAGTACTTC. Residues: CASRETNYEQYF.

This clone appeared once. This rearrangement joins TRBV7-2 to TRBJ1-2; D is unresolved. CDR3 length equals 16 residues. In germline, CDR1 is SGHTA, CDR2 FQGNSA. V was cut by 1 base and J by 0 bases, with 12 bases left in between. The DNA of the CDR3 is TGTGCCAGCAGCTTAGGTTCAGGATCAGCTAACTATGGCTACACCTTC. Its protein is CASSLGSGSANYGYTF.